The 24 T cell receptor beta chains in this list originate from one sample, sequenced in a study of patients and donors after allogeneic stem cell transplantation. TCRdb passed the RT-PCR reads through MiXCR, listing each CDR3 protein once. Seen here are 400,000 to 450,000 distinct CDR3 sequences, more than 15% observed once, and the top ten hold 7.2%. Sequences were obtained from blood, either unsorted or a sorted T cell fraction (not recorded which). Every receptor here comes from a human donor who was either an allogeneic HSCT recipient or a stem cell or donor lymphocyte infusion donor (not recorded which). It is not recorded whose cells these are; they may come from a transplant donor.

This sequence joins TRBV5-1 and TRBJ1-5; no clear D. CDR3 length equals 15 residues. Germline CDR1 is SGHRS and CDR2 is YFSETQ. Trimming shortened V by 0 bases and J by 4 bases, and 11 bases separated the two germline ends. Written as DNA, the CDR3 is TGCGCCAGCAGCTTGGGAGGCACTAAAAATCAGCCCCAGCATTTT. Translated, it gives CASSLGGTKNQPQHF.

The chain has TRBV11-2 and TRBJ2-1, with 9 nucleotides matching TRBD2. This CDR3 contains 19 residues. J was trimmed by 0 bases and V by 5 bases; bases with no gene match: 14. Germline V gene data show CDR1 as SGHAT and CDR2 as FQNNGV. In nucleotides, the CDR3 is TGTGCCAGCAGCGGGGGGGTAGCGGGGGAGACCCGCTCCTACAATGAGCAGTTCTTC. The encoded protein is CASSGGVAGETRSYNEQFF.

J is TRBJ2-7 and V is TRBV2; D is ambiguous. CDR1 is SNHLY and CDR2 is FYNNEI in the germline V gene. The V gene lost 6 bases and the J gene lost 2 bases, with 17 bases spanning the gap. This CDR3 has 15 amino acids. The CDR3 nucleotides are TGTGCCAGCAGGTCCCCGCGAGTGCGGACCTACGAGCAGTACTTC. The encoded protein is CASRSPRVRTYEQYF. Complete variable domain (other parts from reference TRBV2 and TRBJ2-7): EPEVTQTPSHQVTQMGQEVILRCVPISNHLYFYWYRQILGQKVEFLVSFYNNEISEKSEIFDDQFSVERPDGSNFTLKIRSTKLEDSAMYFCASRSPRVRTYEQYFGPGTRLTVT.

DNA of the CDR3: TGTGCCAGCATCGGGGTTGGCACTGAAGCTTTCTTT. This translates into CASIGVGTEAFF. The rearrangement joins TRBV7-9 to TRBJ1-1; the D is unclear. The CDR3 runs to 12 residues. The V and J ends lost 7 bases and 4 bases respectively, with 10 bases between them. Per germline, CDR1 SEHNR and CDR2 FQNEAQ (reference sequence).

The chain uses TRBV11-2 and TRBJ2-1, with D hard to call. The CDR3 has 15 residues. Trimming pared 1 base from V and 0 bases from J, leaving 7 bases between. Germline V gives CDR1 SGHAT, CDR2 FQNNGV. The CDR3 loop reads CASSLVIASYNEQFF. The CDR3 DNA is TGTGCCAGCAGCTTAGTAATAGCCTCCTACAATGAGCAGTTCTTC.

This clonotype showed up just once. The chain couples TRBV7-8 to TRBJ2-5; 16 positions match TRBD2. The V gene end was trimmed by 3 bases and the J gene end by 5 bases; junction bases not matched to a gene: 6. This CDR3 is 17 amino acids long. Germline lookup yields CDR1 SGHVS and CDR2 FQNEAQ. The DNA for the CDR3 is TGTGCCAGCAGCTTGGGACTAGCGGGGGGGCCGTCGGAGACCCAGTACTTC. It yields the protein CASSLGLAGGPSETQYF.

This clonotype has just a few counts. This chain connects TRBV9 to TRBJ2-5; D perhaps matches TRBD2 (6 bases). Germline V gene data show CDR1 as SGDLS and CDR2 as YYNGEE. CDR3 size: 14 residues. Between the trimmed V and J ends, which lost 1 base and 5 bases, there was a span of 12 bases. Written as DNA, the CDR3 is TGTGCCAGCAGCGTAACCGGGAGTGGGGAGACCCAGTACTTC. Protein: CASSVTGSGETQYF.

This clonotype was counted only a few times. V gene TRBV9 combines with J gene TRBJ1-5; D might be TRBD1 (5 bases). V lost 0 bases to trimming and J lost 9 bases, with 13 bases between them. Germline values: CDR1 SGDLS, CDR2 YYNGEE. There are 14 residues in the CDR3. As DNA, the CDR3 is TGTGCCAGCAGCGTAGAGGGGACGAGCAGGCCCCAGCATTTT. As protein: CASSVEGTSRPQHF. The full variable domain, in which reference TRBV9 and TRBJ1-5 provide the parts outside the CDR3, is DSGVTQTPKHLITATGQRVTLRCSPRSGDLSVYWYQQSLDQGLQFLIQYYNGEERAKGNILERFSAQQFPDLHSELNLSSLELGDSALYFCASSVEGTSRPQHFGDGTRLSIL.

This clonotype was seen a handful of times. This sequence joins TRBV20-1 and TRBJ1-2; 7 nucleotides match TRBD1. V shed 0 bases, J shed 3 bases, and the junction held 4 bases outside the gene matches. Germline CDR1 reads DFQATT; CDR2 reads SNEGSKA (reference sequence). This CDR3 is built from 14 residues. The CDR3 DNA reads as TGCAGTGCTAGAGAAAGGGGGCGAGACTATGGCTACACCTTC. It yields the protein CSARERGRDYGYTF.

This clonotype has ten or more counts. The chain joins TRBV12-3 or TRBV12-4 to TRBJ2-7; D possibly corresponds to TRBD1 (6 bases). The CDR3 totals 14 residues. Trimming removed 3 bases from V and 2 bases from J, with 11 bases in between. CDR3 residues: CASSLVDSTYEQYF. CDR3 DNA: TGTGCCAGCAGTTTGGTGGACAGTACCTACGAGCAGTACTTC.

The table lists this clonotype with a count of one. The V and J genes are TRBV6-5 and TRBJ1-6; tentative D call: TRBD1 (5 bases). The germline V and J ends were trimmed by 0 bases and 1 base, with 13 bases remaining between them. Germline loops: CDR1 MNHEY, CDR2 SVGAGI. The CDR3 is made up of 18 amino acids. The CDR3 DNA sequence: TGTGCCAGCAGTTACTCGAGGTCAGGGATGTCCTATAATTCACCCCTCCACTTT. Protein sequence: CASSYSRSGMSYNSPLHF.

This clonotype was counted only a few times. The J gene is TRBJ2-7, the V gene TRBV20-1; the D is unclear. The CDR3 runs 13 residues. Germline CDR1 DFQATT, CDR2 SNEGSKA (reference sequence). Trimming removed 3 bases from V and 2 bases from J, with 11 bases in between. This chain's CDR3 is CSASSSRAYEQYF. CDR3 DNA: TGCAGTGCTAGTAGTAGTAGGGCCTACGAGCAGTACTTC.

This chain uses TRBV29-1 with TRBJ2-1; D may be TRBD1 (5 bases). V lost 6 bases and J 4 bases, leaving 10 bases between the germline ends. This CDR3 is built from 12 residues. CDR1 and CDR2 (germline): SQVTM, ANQGSEA. CDR3 in DNA: TGCAGCGTCCGTAGGACATACAATGAGCAGTTCTTC. Its protein is CSVRRTYNEQFF.

The V call is TRBV6-6, the J call TRBJ1-2; D is undetermined. CDR1 is MNHNY, CDR2 SVGAGI, per germline (reference sequence). Deletions cut 7 bases from V and 1 base from J, with 4 bases between. The CDR3 totals 11 residues. CDR3 sequence reads: CASTGNYGYTF. The CDR3 nucleotides read TGTGCCAGCACCGGTAACTATGGCTACACCTTC.

The rearrangement links TRBV2 to TRBJ2-3; the match to TRBD2 covers 11 bases. Trimming at V came to 0 bases and at J to 7 bases, leaving 9 bases not matched to a gene. This CDR3 is 17 amino acids long. CDR1 is SNHLY, CDR2 FYNNEI, per germline. This CDR3 is CASSEAGLAGGSYTQYF. In DNA form, the CDR3 reads TGTGCCAGCAGTGAAGCAGGCCTAGCGGGAGGATCATATACGCAGTATTTT. The full variable domain, in which reference TRBV2 and TRBJ2-3 provide the parts outside the CDR3, is EPEVTQTPSHQVTQMGQEVILRCVPISNHLYFYWYRQILGQKVEFLVSFYNNEISEKSEIFDDQFSVERPDGSNFTLKIRSTKLEDSAMYFCASSEAGLAGGSYTQYFGPGTRLTVL.

This clonotype appeared a few times. This chain uses TRBV9 with TRBJ1-1, with D possibly matching TRBD1 (5 bases). CDR3 size: 13 residues. CDR1 is SGDLS and CDR2 is YYNGEE in the germline V gene. V was cut by 6 bases and J by 4 bases, with 13 bases left in between. This CDR3 reads CASKRGFGTEAFF. The CDR3 region has the DNA TGTGCCAGCAAGCGGGGGTTCGGCACTGAAGCTTTCTTT.

Ten or more counts support this clonotype. V usage is TRBV6-1 and J usage is TRBJ1-2; D is undetermined. The CDR3 is 13 residues long. Germline values: CDR1 MNHNS, CDR2 SASEGT. The ends were cut back, 9 bases at V and 2 bases at J, with 13 bases in the middle. This chain's CDR3 is CARSVQRNYGYTF. CDR3 bases: TGTGCCAGGTCCGTGCAGAGAAACTATGGCTACACCTTC.

The rearrangement links TRBV13 to TRBJ2-3, with a possible D match to TRBD2 (6 bases). Per the germline V gene, CDR1 is PRHDT and CDR2 is FYEKMQ (reference sequence). The V end lost 8 bases, the J end lost 3 bases, and 15 bases lay between the germline ends. The length of the CDR3 is 14 residues. CDR3 amino acids: CASSEGGGTDTQYF. In nucleotides, the CDR3 is TGTGCCAGCTCCGAGGGAGGTGGGACAGATACGCAGTATTTT.

This clonotype was detected only a few times. The V call is TRBV5-6, the J call TRBJ2-7; D might be TRBD1 (5 bases). The germline V gene encodes CDR1 SGHDT and CDR2 YYEEEE. V was clipped by 3 bases and J by 2 bases, with 12 bases between them. The CDR3 has 14 amino acids. In DNA, the CDR3 is TGTGCCAGCAGCTGGGAAGGGGAAACCTACGAGCAGTACTTC. Translating it yields CASSWEGETYEQYF.

This clonotype came up a few times. The rearrangement joins TRBV4-1 to TRBJ2-1; no clear D gene. Germline CDR1 and CDR2: MGHRA and YSYEKL. V lost 0 bases and J 2 bases, leaving 11 bases between the germline ends. The CDR3 extends over 16 amino acids. The CDR3 is CASSQERVKPYNEQFF. CDR3 nucleotides: TGCGCCAGCAGCCAAGAACGGGTGAAGCCCTACAATGAGCAGTTCTTC.

This clonotype was detected ten times or more. The rearrangement joins TRBV12-3 or TRBV12-4 to TRBJ1-5; 7 bases are a match to TRBD1. This CDR3 has 14 residues. The V segment lost 6 bases and the J segment 7 bases; nucleotides outside the gene matches: 9. CDR3 DNA: TGTGCCAGCAGCCCCGACAGGGAAGGGCAGCCCCAGCATTTT. This translates into CASSPDREGQPQHF.

J is TRBJ2-3 and V is TRBV2, with unresolved D. Germline assignment: CDR1 SNHLY and CDR2 FYNNEI. CDR3 size: 16 residues. The ends were cut back, 5 bases at V and 0 bases at J, with 15 bases in the middle. The CDR3 loop is CASSPRSLQSTDTQYF. The CDR3 DNA is TGTGCCAGCAGTCCAAGATCCCTCCAGAGCACAGATACGCAGTATTTT.

V gene TRBV11-2 combines with J gene TRBJ1-2, with D possibly matching TRBD1 (5 bases). CDR1 is SGHAT and CDR2 is FQNNGV in the germline V gene. With 6 bases removed from V and 5 bases from J, the gap between germline ends came to 10 bases. CDR3 length: 12 amino acids. CDR3 amino acids: CASSQPGYGYTF. DNA of the CDR3: TGTGCCAGCAGTCAACCAGGGTATGGCTACACCTTC.

This rearrangement joins TRBV4-1 to TRBJ2-3; D might be TRBD2 (5 bases). The CDR3 loop spans 16 amino acids. V was cut by 0 bases and J by 3 bases, with 13 bases left in between. Germline CDR1 MGHRA, CDR2 YSYEKL. Here the CDR3 DNA reads TGCGCCAGCAGCCAAGAGGCGGGTAGGGAAACAGATACGCAGTATTTT. Its translation: CASSQEAGRETDTQYF.